Presented here are 10 T cell receptor beta chains from one specimen sequenced in a study of blood T cell repertoires in COVID-19. This table comes from immunoSEQ multiplex PCR, and its TCRdb copy is limited to in-frame clones, with some not included. The repertoire has 220,000 or so clones, approximately 90% of them found once; the top ten carry roughly 10%. The sequenced material came from peripheral blood. These receptors all come from a woman aged 45-59 years with COVID-19, enrolled during active disease.

The chain uses TRBV7-2 and TRBJ2-2; no clear D. Germline V gene data show CDR1 as SGHTA and CDR2 as FQGNSA. V lost 5 bases and J lost 6, with 13 bases in between. This CDR3 contains 14 residues. The DNA of the CDR3 is TGTGCCAGCAGCCCTCGACTGCCACCCGGGGAGCTGTTTTTT. Its protein product is CASSPRLPPGELFF.

This clone was seen a few times. The chain recombines TRBV5-1 with TRBJ2-2; D gene ambiguous. There are 15 residues in the CDR3. The ends were cut back, 0 bases at V and 1 base at J, with 7 bases in the middle. Germline lookup yields CDR1 SGHRS and CDR2 YFSETQ. CDR3 loop: CASSLAPGNTGELFF. In nucleotides, the CDR3 is TGCGCCAGCAGCTTGGCGCCAGGGAACACCGGGGAGCTGTTTTTT.

This clone was found a few times. The chain employs TRBV11-3 and TRBJ1-6, with D uncertain. The V end lost 4 bases, the J end lost 7 bases, and 8 bases lay between the germline ends. The CDR3 is made up of 13 amino acids. Looked up from germline, CDR1 is SGHNT and CDR2 is YENEEA. The CDR3 DNA reads TGTGCCAGCAGCTCGCTCGAGAATTCACCCCTCCACTTT. Translated, it gives CASSSLENSPLHF.

The V call is TRBV4-1, the J call TRBJ1-3; D not resolved. The CDR3 loop spans 16 amino acids. Looked up from germline, CDR1 is MGHRA and CDR2 is YSYEKL. The V gene lost 1 base and the J gene lost 0 bases, with 10 bases spanning the gap. The CDR3 spells CASSQGPAVSGNTIYF. For the CDR3, the DNA is TGCGCCAGCAGCCAAGGCCCTGCGGTCTCTGGAAACACCATATATTTT.

This sequence joins TRBV5-4 and TRBJ2-1, with TRBD1 identical over 9 bases. The CDR3 loop spans 15 amino acids. Germline assignment: CDR1 SGHNT and CDR2 YYREEE (reference sequence). With V trimmed by 5 bases and J by 6 bases, 9 bases remained unmatched. The CDR3 DNA reads as TGTGCCAGCAGACTAACAGGGGGCCCACTCAATGAGCAGTTCTTC. Its translation is CASRLTGGPLNEQFF.

The rearrangement links TRBV18 to TRBJ1-1; 10 nucleotides agree with TRBD1. Germline V gene lookup returns CDR1 KGHSH and CDR2 LQKENI. The CDR3 runs 16 residues. V was clipped by 4 bases and J by 0 bases; unmatched bases: 5. In DNA form, the CDR3 reads TGTGCCAGCTCACACGACAGGGGGCTAATGAACACTGAAGCTTTCTTT. Protein product: CASSHDRGLMNTEAFF.

This clone was detected only once. The chain joins TRBV19 to TRBJ2-3; 7 bases align to TRBD2. This CDR3 has 16 residues. Germline trimming cut 5 bases from V and 5 bases from J; bases unmatched to any gene: 13. Germline V CDR1 and CDR2: LNHDA, SQIVND (reference sequence). As DNA, the CDR3 is TGTGCCAGTAGTGTGCGTGGGATTACGGGGGGAGATACGCAGTATTTT. Amino acids: CASSVRGITGGDTQYF. The complete variable domain, with remaining parts taken from reference TRBV19 and TRBJ2-3, reads DGGITQSPKYLFRKEGQNVTLSCEQNLNHDAMYWYRQDPGQGLRLIYYSQIVNDFQKGDIAEGYSVSREKKESFPLTVTSAQKNPTAFYLCASSVRGITGGDTQYFGPGTRLTVL.

The V call is TRBV12-3 or TRBV12-4, the J call TRBJ1-5; D unclear. Trimming cost V 6 bases and J 3 bases, with 6 bases left between them. The CDR3 consists of 12 residues. CDR3 residues: CASSPFNQPQHF. DNA for the CDR3: TGTGCCAGCAGCCCATTCAATCAGCCCCAGCATTTT.

This clone was recorded once. The chain joins TRBV5-1 to TRBJ2-3, with D maybe TRBD2 (5 bases). Germline V gene lookup returns CDR1 SGHRS and CDR2 YFSETQ. Trimming took 0 bases from V and 5 from J, leaving 10 bases between them. The CDR3 runs 14 residues. CDR3 bases: TGCGCCAGCAGCTTGGATCTAGCTAGAGATACGCAGTATTTT. Translating it yields CASSLDLARDTQYF.

This chain connects TRBV19 to TRBJ1-1; the match to TRBD1 covers 7 bases. With 11 bases clipped from V and 4 bases from J, the junction kept 7 bases outside the gene matches. Looked up from germline, CDR1 is LNHDA and CDR2 is SQIVND (reference sequence). CDR3 length: 12 amino acids. The CDR3 loop reads CAVHTGATEAFF. CDR3 nucleotides: TGTGCCGTCCATACAGGGGCCACTGAAGCTTTCTTT.